One T cell receptor beta chain is described in this entry. Its antigen is unknown. Time point specified: week 11, during vaccination. Topical imiquimod accompanied each vaccine dose, which consisted of 300 ug of mutant IDH1 20-mer peptide. Donor tumors were new WHO grade 3 or 4 IDH1-mutant, ATRX-lost astrocytomas. These data belong to a study of a mutant IDH1 vaccine in newly diagnosed glioma. About the study: Treated patients were roughly 62% male, approximately 40% female, mean age 40.4 years. The earlier regimen, radiotherapy, temozolomide, or both, was most often both.

Only in-frame clones appear in the TCRdb table, and some are missing; sequencing was by immunoSEQ multiplex PCR. The sample shows tens of thousands of clones, roughly two thirds of them seen only once. Study-wide points: Vaccine-induced responses were seen in under 95% of patients, spanning several MHC alleles.

CDR3 length: 15 residues. V was trimmed by 4 bases and J by 4 bases, leaving 17 bases between them. Germline loops: CDR1 MDHEN, CDR2 SYDVKM. The chain recombines TRBV28 with TRBJ2-7; D remains unclear. The TCR was taken from a young man with glioma. Some clones in this sample may be carry-over from other donors' samples. Sample: peripheral blood mononuclear cells (PBMCs), taken from a glioma patient whose treatment included an IDH1 peptide vaccine. CDR3 coding DNA: TGTGCCAGCAGTTCTCGAGACCGCCCGGGTTACGAGCAGTACTTC. It encodes CASSSRDRPGYEQYF.